The 14 T cell receptor beta chains in this list originate from one sample, sequenced in a study of blood T cells in healthy people across ages. Through a sample-barcoded 5' primer and a J-beta primer mix, a second PCR was run for roughly 6 to 12 cycles. TCRdb re-analysed the 5' RACE reads in MiXCR, keeping a single row per CDR3 protein. This table holds about 1,400,000 distinct CDR3 sequences, roughly 40% found once. The sample was blood. Source of these receptors: a woman aged 18 to 35 in good health.

The V and J genes are TRBV6-1 and TRBJ1-2; no reliable D call. Between the trimmed V and J ends, which lost 6 bases and 5 bases, there was a span of 10 bases. There are 12 residues in the CDR3. The V gene's germline CDR1 is MNHNS and CDR2 SASEGT. For the CDR3, the DNA is TGTGCCAGCAGGGTATGGGCATATGGCTACACCTTC. Its protein is CASRVWAYGYTF.

The chain employs TRBV9 and TRBJ2-2, with TRBD2 matching 10 bases. J was trimmed by 4 bases and V by 1 base; bases with no gene match: 10. The germline CDR1 and CDR2 sequences are SGDLS and YYNGEE. CDR3 length: 18 amino acids. The CDR3 reads CASSVSGGAEIITGELFF. The CDR3, as DNA: TGTGCCAGCAGCGTAAGCGGGGGGGCCGAAATCATCACCGGGGAGCTGTTTTTT.

The sample holds a few counts of this clonotype. The chain links TRBV4-1 to TRBJ2-3, with TRBD2 identical over 16 bases. CDR3 length equals 20 residues. Trimming took 0 bases from V and 6 from J; bases not matched to a gene: 12. Germline V lookup: CDR1 MGHRA, CDR2 YSYEKL. CDR3 nucleotides: TGCGCCAGCAGCCAAGACTTAATACCCGGGACTAGCGGGGGGGCTGATACGCAGTATTTT. Translated, it gives CASSQDLIPGTSGGADTQYF.

This clonotype turned up a few times. V is TRBV7-9 and J is TRBJ1-2, with D maybe TRBD1 (6 bases). Per germline, CDR1 SEHNR and CDR2 FQNEAQ (reference sequence). There are 13 residues in the CDR3. Deletions cut 5 bases from V and 8 bases from J, with 15 bases between. The CDR3 DNA is TGTGCCAGCAGCCCGGTTCAGGGGAACGGCTACACCTTC. Its translation is CASSPVQGNGYTF.

Note on this clonotype: This clone may be a read error of a much larger clone one base away. This chain connects TRBV29-1 to TRBJ2-1; D is undetermined. Gene TRBJ2-7 matches the end of the DNA better, so the J call may be wrong. Germline assignment: CDR1 SQVTM and CDR2 ANQGSEA. This CDR3 has 14 residues. CDR3 protein: CSVKPDRTYNEQYF. The CDR3 region has the DNA TGCAGCGTGAAACCGGACCGCACCTACAATGAGCAGTACTTC.

The chain combines TRBV4-1 with TRBJ2-1, with D unresolved. The germline V gene has CDR1 MGHRA and CDR2 YSYEKL. V lost 0 bases to trimming and J lost 15 bases, with 6 bases between them. The CDR3 sequence is 10 residues long. CDR3 region: CASSQEARFF. Written as DNA, the CDR3 is TGCGCCAGCAGCCAAGAAGCAAGGTTCTTC.

The chain employs TRBV6-1 and TRBJ2-1; a weak D match, TRBD2 (6 bases). CDR1 MNHNS and CDR2 SASEGT come from the germline V gene. V was cut by 3 bases and J by 5 bases, with 11 bases left in between. The CDR3 is made up of 14 amino acids. CDR3 nucleotide sequence: TGTGCCAGCAGTGACGAGATAGCGGACAATGAGCAGTTCTTC. It specifies CASSDEIADNEQFF.

The chain is built from TRBV19 and TRBJ2-1; the D gene is possibly TRBD2 (5 bases). The germline V gene encodes CDR1 LNHDA and CDR2 SQIVND (reference sequence). Trimming removed 1 base from V and 5 bases from J, with 18 bases in between. The CDR3 runs 17 residues. The CDR3 loop is CASSIARGVKGDNEQFF. The CDR3 region has the DNA TGTGCCAGTAGTATAGCTCGCGGTGTCAAGGGAGACAATGAGCAGTTCTTC.

The V call is TRBV2, the J call TRBJ1-1, with D unclear. Deletions cut 0 bases from V and 0 bases from J, with 11 bases between. CDR3 length: 16 residues. The germline gives CDR1 SNHLY, CDR2 FYNNEI. CDR3 region: CASSEAQNKLNTEAFF. CDR3 bases: TGTGCCAGCAGTGAAGCGCAAAATAAACTGAACACTGAAGCTTTCTTT.

The chain has TRBV18 and TRBJ1-2; a weak D match, TRBD1 (5 bases). CDR1 and CDR2 from the germline V gene are KGHSH and LQKENI. The V gene lost 4 bases and the J gene lost 4 bases, with 13 bases spanning the gap. The CDR3 has 14 residues. In DNA, the CDR3 is TGTGCCAGCTCACTCTCGGACACTCCCTATGGCTACACCTTC. It is translated as CASSLSDTPYGYTF.

Only a few counts were recorded for this clonotype. The chain couples TRBV2 to TRBJ1-2; D gene uncertain. Germline CDR1 and CDR2: SNHLY and FYNNEI. CDR3 length equals 14 residues. Trimming left V 7 bases short and J 4 bases short, with 16 bases between. The CDR3 reads CASTDPGRFYGYTF. The CDR3 coding sequence is TGTGCCAGCACGGATCCGGGTCGATTCTATGGCTACACCTTC.

The chain recombines TRBV12-3 or TRBV12-4 with TRBJ1-6, with D possibly TRBD1 on 5 matching bases. CDR3 length equals 14 residues. Trimming shortened V by 7 bases and J by 1 base, and 8 bases separated the two germline ends. CDR3 sequence: CASTEGSYNSPLHF. The CDR3 DNA reads as TGTGCCAGCACCGAGGGGTCCTATAATTCACCCCTCCACTTT.

Here the CDR3 DNA reads TGTGCCATCAGTGAGTCGGGCGACCCGCAAAGCACCTTC. Protein sequence: CAISESGDPQSTF. The rearrangement joins TRBV10-3 to TRBJ1-2, with unresolved D. There are 13 residues in the CDR3. V was cut by 0 bases and J by 13 bases, with 15 bases left in between. In germline, CDR1 is ENHRY, CDR2 SYGVKD.

This clonotype was picked up a small number of times. V is TRBV29-1 and J is TRBJ1-2, with D perhaps TRBD1 (6 bases). Germline V gene sequence: CDR1 SQVTM, CDR2 ANQGSEA. The CDR3 extends over 11 amino acids. Trimming pared 6 bases from V and 8 bases from J, leaving 13 bases between. The CDR3 is CSVGRGQGYTF. CDR3 nucleotide sequence: TGCAGCGTCGGCCGGGGGCAAGGCTACACCTTC.